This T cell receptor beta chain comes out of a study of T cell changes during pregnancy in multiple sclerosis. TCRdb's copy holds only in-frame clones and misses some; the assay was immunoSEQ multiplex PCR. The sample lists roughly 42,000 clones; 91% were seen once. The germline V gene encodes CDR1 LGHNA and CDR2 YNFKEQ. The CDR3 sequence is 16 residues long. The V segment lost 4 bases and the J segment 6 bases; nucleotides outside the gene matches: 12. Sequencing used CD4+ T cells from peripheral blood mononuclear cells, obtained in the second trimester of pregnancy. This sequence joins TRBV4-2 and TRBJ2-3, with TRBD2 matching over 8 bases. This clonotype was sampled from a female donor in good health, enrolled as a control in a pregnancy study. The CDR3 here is CASSLSMTSAADTQYF. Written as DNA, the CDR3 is TGTGCCAGCAGCCTTAGTATGACTAGCGCGGCCGATACGCAGTATTTT.